The 9 T cell receptor beta chains reported below all come from one sample, sequenced in a study of blood T cell repertoires in COVID-19. Repertoires were generated with immunoSEQ multiplex PCR, while TCRdb's copy carries only in-frame clones and drops some. Found here are about 220,000 clones, over 75% of them singletons; the top ten hold approximately 2.3%. Sequencing was performed on peripheral blood. These receptors originate from a woman in her seventies with COVID-19, enrolled during active disease.

The chain recombines TRBV27 with TRBJ2-6, with D maybe TRBD1 (5 bases). Germline loops: CDR1 MNHEY, CDR2 SMNVEV (reference sequence). The V gene lost 3 bases and the J gene lost 1 base, with 22 bases spanning the gap. This CDR3 comprises 20 residues. The CDR3 nucleotides are TGTGCCAGCAGTTTTGTTAGGGGCCCAGGTAGGGTATCTGGGGCCAACGTCCTGACTTTC. Translating it yields CASSFVRGPGRVSGANVLTF.

This rearrangement joins TRBV18 to TRBJ1-3; possible D gene TRBD1, 6 bases. CDR3 length equals 15 residues. Germline-derived CDR1 and CDR2 are KGHSH and LQKENI. V was shortened by 1 base and J by 1 base, with 8 bases between the two germline ends. The CDR3 region is CASSPQGVSGNTIYF. CDR3 coding DNA: TGTGCCAGCTCACCACAGGGGGTATCTGGAAACACCATATATTTT.

The chain uses TRBV6-5 and TRBJ1-2; 7 nucleotides align to TRBD1. Germline V CDR1 and CDR2: MNHEY, SVGAGI. The CDR3 consists of 15 residues. V lost 6 bases and J lost 6; bases outside the gene matches: 13. CDR3 residues: CASSPGLPGGHGYTF. CDR3 coding DNA: TGTGCCAGCAGCCCGGGGCTTCCAGGGGGGCATGGCTACACCTTC.

CDR3: CASSLALSKNIQYF. In nucleotides, the CDR3 is TGCGCCAGCAGCTTGGCCTTGTCGAAAAACATTCAGTACTTC. The genes are TRBV5-1 and TRBJ2-4; D unresolved. V lost 0 bases and J lost 4, with 8 bases in between. Germline CDR1 is SGHRS and CDR2 is YFSETQ. The CDR3 runs to 14 residues.

This rearrangement joins TRBV15 to TRBJ1-1, with D tentatively TRBD1 (5 bases). V dropped 6 bases and J dropped 3 bases, with 11 bases sitting between them. This CDR3 region has 13 residues. Germline assignment: CDR1 LNHNV and CDR2 YYDKDF (reference sequence). The CDR3 here is CATRSGLDTEAFF. The CDR3 nucleotides are TGTGCCACCAGGTCAGGGCTTGACACTGAAGCTTTCTTT.

The chain has TRBV24-1 and TRBJ1-2; D might be TRBD1 (6 bases). V was pared by 7 bases and J by 8 bases, with 13 bases between. The CDR3 consists of 12 residues. Germline CDR1 and CDR2: KGHDR and SFDVKD. The DNA for the CDR3 is TGTGCCACCAGCAACTCGGGGGGCGGCTACACCTTC. Its translation is CATSNSGGGYTF.

V and J are TRBV19 and TRBJ1-1; 8 bases agree with TRBD1. Germline V gives CDR1 LNHDA, CDR2 SQIVND (reference sequence). The CDR3 loop spans 13 amino acids. J lost 3 bases, V lost 3 bases, and 0 bases had no gene match. The CDR3 bases are TGTGCCAGTAGTATGGACAGGGACACTGAAGCTTTCTTT. Amino acids: CASSMDRDTEAFF.

The chain recombines TRBV7-3 with TRBJ2-1; D is perhaps TRBD2 (6 bases). Germline assignment: CDR1 SGHTA and CDR2 FQGTGA. This CDR3 is built from 16 residues. The V end lost 5 bases, the J end lost 8 bases, and 22 bases lay between the germline ends. CDR3 in amino acids: CASSPSSGSRRDEQFF. The DNA of the CDR3 is TGTGCCAGCAGCCCATCATCCGGCTCCAGGAGGGATGAGCAGTTCTTC.

The chain joins TRBV5-8 to TRBJ2-3, with TRBD1 matching 7 bases. Germline loops: CDR1 SGHTS, CDR2 YDEGEE. With 4 bases clipped from V and 5 bases from J, the junction kept 7 bases outside the gene matches. CDR3 size: 14 residues. Written as DNA, the CDR3 is TGTGCCAGCAGCCGGGGACAGTTAAAAGATACGCAGTATTTT. This codes for CASSRGQLKDTQYF.